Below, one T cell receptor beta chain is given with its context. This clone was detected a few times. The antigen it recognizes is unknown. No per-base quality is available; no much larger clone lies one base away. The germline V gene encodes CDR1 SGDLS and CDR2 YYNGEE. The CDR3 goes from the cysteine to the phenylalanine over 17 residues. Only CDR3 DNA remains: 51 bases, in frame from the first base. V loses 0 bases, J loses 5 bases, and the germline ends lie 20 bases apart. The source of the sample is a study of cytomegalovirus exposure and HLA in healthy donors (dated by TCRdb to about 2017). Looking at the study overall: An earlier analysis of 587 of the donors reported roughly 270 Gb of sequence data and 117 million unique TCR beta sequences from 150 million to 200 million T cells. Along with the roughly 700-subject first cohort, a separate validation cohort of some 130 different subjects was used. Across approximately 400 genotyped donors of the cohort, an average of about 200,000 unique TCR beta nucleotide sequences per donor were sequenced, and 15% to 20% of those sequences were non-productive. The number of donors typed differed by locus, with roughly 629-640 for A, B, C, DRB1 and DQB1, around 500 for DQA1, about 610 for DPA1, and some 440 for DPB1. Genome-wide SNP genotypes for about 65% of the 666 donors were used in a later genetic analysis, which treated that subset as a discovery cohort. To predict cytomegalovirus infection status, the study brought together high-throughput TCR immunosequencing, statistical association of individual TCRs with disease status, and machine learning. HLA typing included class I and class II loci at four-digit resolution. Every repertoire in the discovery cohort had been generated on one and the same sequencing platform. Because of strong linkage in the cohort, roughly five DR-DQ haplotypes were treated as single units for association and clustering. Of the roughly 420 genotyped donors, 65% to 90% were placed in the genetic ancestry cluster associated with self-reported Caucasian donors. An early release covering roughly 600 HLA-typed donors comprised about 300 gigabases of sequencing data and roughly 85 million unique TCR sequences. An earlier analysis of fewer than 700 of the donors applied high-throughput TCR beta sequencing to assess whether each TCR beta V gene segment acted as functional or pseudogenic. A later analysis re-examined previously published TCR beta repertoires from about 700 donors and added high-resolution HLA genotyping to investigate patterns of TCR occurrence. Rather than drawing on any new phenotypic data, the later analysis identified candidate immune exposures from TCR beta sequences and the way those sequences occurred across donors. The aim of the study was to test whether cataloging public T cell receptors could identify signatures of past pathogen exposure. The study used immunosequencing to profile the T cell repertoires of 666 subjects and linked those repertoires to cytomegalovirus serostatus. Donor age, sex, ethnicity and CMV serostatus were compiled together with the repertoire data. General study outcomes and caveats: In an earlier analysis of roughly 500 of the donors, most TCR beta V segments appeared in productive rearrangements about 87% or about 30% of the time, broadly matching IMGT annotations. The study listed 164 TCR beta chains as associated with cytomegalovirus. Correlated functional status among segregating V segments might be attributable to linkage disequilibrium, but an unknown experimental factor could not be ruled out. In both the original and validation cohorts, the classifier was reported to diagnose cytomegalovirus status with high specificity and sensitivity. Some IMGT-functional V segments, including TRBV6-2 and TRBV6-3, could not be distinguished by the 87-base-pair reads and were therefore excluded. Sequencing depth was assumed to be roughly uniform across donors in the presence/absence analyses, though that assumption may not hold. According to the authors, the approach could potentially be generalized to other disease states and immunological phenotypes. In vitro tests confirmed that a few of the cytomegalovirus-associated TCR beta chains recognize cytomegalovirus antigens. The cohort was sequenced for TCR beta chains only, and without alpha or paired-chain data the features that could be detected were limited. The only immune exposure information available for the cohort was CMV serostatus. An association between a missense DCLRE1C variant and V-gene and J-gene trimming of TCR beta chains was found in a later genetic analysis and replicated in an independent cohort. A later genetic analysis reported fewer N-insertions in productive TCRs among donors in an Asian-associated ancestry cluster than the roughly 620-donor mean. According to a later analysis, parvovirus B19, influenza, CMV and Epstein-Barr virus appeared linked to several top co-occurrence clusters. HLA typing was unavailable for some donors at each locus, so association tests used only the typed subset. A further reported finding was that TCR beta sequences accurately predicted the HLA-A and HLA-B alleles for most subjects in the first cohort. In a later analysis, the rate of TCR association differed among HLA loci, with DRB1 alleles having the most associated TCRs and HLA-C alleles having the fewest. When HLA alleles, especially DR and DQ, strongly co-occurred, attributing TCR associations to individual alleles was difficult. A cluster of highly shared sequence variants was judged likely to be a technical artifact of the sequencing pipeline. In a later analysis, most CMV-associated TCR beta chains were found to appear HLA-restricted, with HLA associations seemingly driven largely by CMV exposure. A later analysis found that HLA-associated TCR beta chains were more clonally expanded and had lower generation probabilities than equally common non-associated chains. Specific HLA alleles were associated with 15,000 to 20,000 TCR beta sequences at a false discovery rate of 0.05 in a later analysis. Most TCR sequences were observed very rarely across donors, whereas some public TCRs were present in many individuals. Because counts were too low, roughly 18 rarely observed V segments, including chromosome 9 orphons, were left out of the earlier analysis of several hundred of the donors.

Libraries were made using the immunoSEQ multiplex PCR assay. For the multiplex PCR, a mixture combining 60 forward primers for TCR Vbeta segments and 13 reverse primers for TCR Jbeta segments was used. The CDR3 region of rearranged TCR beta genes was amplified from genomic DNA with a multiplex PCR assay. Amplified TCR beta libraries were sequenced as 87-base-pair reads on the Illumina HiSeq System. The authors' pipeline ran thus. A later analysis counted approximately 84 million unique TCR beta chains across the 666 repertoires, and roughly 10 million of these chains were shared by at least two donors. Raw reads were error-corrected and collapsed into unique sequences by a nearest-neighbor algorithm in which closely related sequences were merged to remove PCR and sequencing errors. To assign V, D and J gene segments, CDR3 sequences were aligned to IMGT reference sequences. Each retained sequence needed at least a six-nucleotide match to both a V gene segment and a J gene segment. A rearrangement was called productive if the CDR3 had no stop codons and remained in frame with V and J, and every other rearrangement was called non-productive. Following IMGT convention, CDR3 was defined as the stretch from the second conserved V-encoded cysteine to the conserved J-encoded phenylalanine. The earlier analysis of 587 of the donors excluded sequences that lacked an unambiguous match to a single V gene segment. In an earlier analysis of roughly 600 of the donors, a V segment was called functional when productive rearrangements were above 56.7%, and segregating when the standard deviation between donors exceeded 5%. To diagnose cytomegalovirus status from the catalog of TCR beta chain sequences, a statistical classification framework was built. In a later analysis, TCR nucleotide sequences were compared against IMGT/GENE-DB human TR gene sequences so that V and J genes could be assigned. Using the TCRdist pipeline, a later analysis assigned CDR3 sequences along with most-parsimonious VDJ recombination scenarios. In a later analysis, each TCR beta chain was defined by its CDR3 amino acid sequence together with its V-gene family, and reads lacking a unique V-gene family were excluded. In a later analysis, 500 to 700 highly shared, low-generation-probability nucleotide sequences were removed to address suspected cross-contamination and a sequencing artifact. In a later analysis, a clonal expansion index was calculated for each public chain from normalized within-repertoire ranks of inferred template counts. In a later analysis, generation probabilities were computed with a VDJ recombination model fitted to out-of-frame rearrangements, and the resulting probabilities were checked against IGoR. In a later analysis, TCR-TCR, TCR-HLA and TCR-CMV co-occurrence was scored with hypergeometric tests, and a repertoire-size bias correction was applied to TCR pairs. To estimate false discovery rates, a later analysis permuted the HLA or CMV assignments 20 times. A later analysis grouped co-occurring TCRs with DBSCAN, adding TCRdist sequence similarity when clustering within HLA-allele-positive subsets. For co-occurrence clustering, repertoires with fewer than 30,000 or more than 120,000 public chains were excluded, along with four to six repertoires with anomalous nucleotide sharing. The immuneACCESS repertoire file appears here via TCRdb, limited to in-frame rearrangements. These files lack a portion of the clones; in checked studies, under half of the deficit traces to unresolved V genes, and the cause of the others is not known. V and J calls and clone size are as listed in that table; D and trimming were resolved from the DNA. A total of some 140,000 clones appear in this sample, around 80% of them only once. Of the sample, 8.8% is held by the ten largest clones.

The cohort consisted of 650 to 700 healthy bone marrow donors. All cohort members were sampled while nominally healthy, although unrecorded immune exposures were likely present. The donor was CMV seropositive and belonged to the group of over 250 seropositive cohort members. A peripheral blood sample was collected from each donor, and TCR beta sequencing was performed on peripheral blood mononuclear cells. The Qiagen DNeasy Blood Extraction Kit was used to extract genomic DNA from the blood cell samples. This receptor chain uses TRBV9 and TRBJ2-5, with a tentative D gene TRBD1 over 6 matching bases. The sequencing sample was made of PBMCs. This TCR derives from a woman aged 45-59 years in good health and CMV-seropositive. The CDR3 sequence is CASSVATGLNPGETQYF. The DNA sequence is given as TGTGCCAGCAGCGTAGCAACAGGGTTGAACCCAGGGGAGACCCAGTACTTC.